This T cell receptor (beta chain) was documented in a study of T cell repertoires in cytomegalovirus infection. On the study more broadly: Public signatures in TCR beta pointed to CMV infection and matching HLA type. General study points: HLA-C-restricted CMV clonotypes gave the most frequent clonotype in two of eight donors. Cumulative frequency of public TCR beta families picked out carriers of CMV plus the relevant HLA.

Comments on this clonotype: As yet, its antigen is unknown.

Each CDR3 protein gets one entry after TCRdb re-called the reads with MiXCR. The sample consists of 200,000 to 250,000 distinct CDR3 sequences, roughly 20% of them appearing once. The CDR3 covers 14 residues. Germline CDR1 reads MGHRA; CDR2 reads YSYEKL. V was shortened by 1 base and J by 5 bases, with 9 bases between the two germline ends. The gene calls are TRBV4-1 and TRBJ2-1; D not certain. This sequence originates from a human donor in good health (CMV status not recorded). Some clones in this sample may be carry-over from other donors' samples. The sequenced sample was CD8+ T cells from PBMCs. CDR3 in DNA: TGCGCCAGCAGCCAAGCCCCTTACCACAATGAGCAGTTCTTC. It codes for CASSQAPYHNEQFF.